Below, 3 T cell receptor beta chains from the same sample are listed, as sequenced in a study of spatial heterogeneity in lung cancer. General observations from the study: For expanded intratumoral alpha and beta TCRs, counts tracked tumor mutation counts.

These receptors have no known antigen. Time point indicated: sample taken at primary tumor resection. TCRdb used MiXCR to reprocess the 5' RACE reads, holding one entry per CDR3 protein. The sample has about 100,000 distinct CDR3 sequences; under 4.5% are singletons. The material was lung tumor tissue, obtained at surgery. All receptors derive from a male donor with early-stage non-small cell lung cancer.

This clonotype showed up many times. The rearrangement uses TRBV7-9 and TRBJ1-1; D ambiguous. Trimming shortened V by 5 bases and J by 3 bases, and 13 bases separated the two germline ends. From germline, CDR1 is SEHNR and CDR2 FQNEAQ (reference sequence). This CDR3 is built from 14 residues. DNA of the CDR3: TGTGCCAGCAGCGAAGAGGCCAGACACACTGAAGCTTTCTTT. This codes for CASSEEARHTEAFF.

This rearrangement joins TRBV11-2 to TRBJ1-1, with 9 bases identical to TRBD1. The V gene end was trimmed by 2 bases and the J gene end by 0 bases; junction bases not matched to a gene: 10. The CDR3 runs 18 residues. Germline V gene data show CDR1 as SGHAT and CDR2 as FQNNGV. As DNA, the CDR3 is TGTGCCAGCAGCTTAAGGGGTCCGGGACAGGGCGTGAACACTGAAGCTTTCTTT. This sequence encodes CASSLRGPGQGVNTEAFF.

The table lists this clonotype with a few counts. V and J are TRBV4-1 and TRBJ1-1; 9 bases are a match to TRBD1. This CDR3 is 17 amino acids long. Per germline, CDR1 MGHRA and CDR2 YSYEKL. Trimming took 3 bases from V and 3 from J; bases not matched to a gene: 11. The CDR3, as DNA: TGCGCCAGCAGCCACGGAGGCCTGGGACAGGGAGACACTGAAGCTTTCTTT. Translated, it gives CASSHGGLGQGDTEAFF.